The clone carrying this TCR beta chain was found many times. Its antigen is undetermined. The authors prepared the TCRbeta library with unique molecular identifiers. Each CDR3 protein is one row after TCRdb ran MiXCR on the PCR reads. The sample consists of 200,000 to 250,000 distinct CDR3 sequences, approximately 7% of them appearing once. The data stem from a study of T-cell reconstitution after alpha-beta-depleted transplantation in children. General study results and limits: At around two months after transplant, the alpha-beta T cells were reportedly derived from several hundred expanded clones that came from non-depleted graft cells. It was surviving recipient T cells and thymic progenitors that gave some patients high TCRbeta diversity at day 60. A year post-transplant, T-cell counts and diversity derived mostly from newly produced T cells.

The CDR3 sequence is 16 residues long. V gave up 3 bases and J gave up 4 bases; unmatched junction bases: 10. Germline CDR1 reads DFQATT; CDR2 reads SNEGSKA (reference sequence). The TCR comes from a boy aged 2-9 years with acute lymphoblastic leukemia, due to receive a stem cell transplant. The chain carries TRBV20-1 and TRBJ2-5; TRBD2 agrees at 11 bases. The source was PBMCs, collected before TCRalphabeta/CD19-depleted stem cell transplant. CDR3 sequence reads: CSASTSVGTSGETQYF. For the CDR3, the DNA is TGCAGTGCTAGTACATCCGTCGGGACTAGCGGAGAGACCCAGTACTTC.